This is a list of T cell receptor beta chains from one sample in a study of cytomegalovirus exposure and HLA in healthy donors. The assay was immunoSEQ multiplex PCR, and TCRdb's table has in-frame clones only and misses some. The sample lists over 30,000 clones, more than 80% seen once, with roughly an eighth in the top ten. The sequenced sample consisted of PBMCs. The origin of the receptors is a woman aged 40 to 50 in good health and CMV-seropositive. Both conserved end residues are part of each CDR3. The order of the fields is V gene, CDR3 protein.

v_call: TRBV5-4
cdr3_aa: CASSFGNGLVSGEQFF

v_call: TRBV18
cdr3_aa: CASSPPSGMNTEAFF

v_call: TRBV11-3
cdr3_aa: CASSLVAGATDEQFF

v_call: TRBV21-1
cdr3_aa: CASSARQGSTEAFF

v_call: TRBV6-6
cdr3_aa: CASSYLAASYEQYF

v_call: TRBV10-2
cdr3_aa: CASRYGTSGGYEQYF

v_call: TRBV19
cdr3_aa: CASKDDWQANYGYTF

v_call: TRBV9
cdr3_aa: CASSVGGRGTDTQYF

v_call: TRBV5-1
cdr3_aa: CASSFGLAGVDEQFF

v_call: TRBV19
cdr3_aa: CASSVDRRSSGNTIYF

v_call: TRBV6-1
cdr3_aa: CASSEWAGAVYNEQFF

v_call: TRBV27
cdr3_aa: CASSLGTGKYGYTF

v_call: TRBV27
cdr3_aa: CASSLRGVRVNSPLHF

v_call: TRBV5-5
cdr3_aa: CASSFDRDREAFF

v_call: TRBV10-2
cdr3_aa: CASKQTDNTEAFF

v_call: TRBV18
cdr3_aa: CASSRGGNNYGYTF

v_call: TRBV5-6
cdr3_aa: CASSLTGRDGYTF

v_call: TRBV6-6
cdr3_aa: CASKRTGPLHF

v_call: TRBV18
cdr3_aa: CASSPGGEGGYTF

v_call: TRBV7-9
cdr3_aa: CASSAGAEKLFF

v_call: TRBV7-2
cdr3_aa: CASSYWASGGAGSYEQYF

v_call: TRBV6-5
cdr3_aa: CASSYSGTGRTGELFF

v_call: TRBV2
cdr3_aa: CASSMDSSQWYGYTF

v_call: TRBV2
cdr3_aa: CASSQGTGGGETQYF

v_call: TRBV11-2
cdr3_aa: CASSLVSGQGSYEQYF

v_call: TRBV28
cdr3_aa: CASRRDPVTIGELFF

v_call: TRBV9
cdr3_aa: CASSTEENTEAFF

v_call: TRBV10-3
cdr3_aa: CAISGQTITNYGYTF

v_call: TRBV18
cdr3_aa: CASSNSGGGTETQYF

v_call: TRBV29-1
cdr3_aa: CSVESPTGTYTDTQYF

v_call: TRBV7-9
cdr3_aa: CSSISGTGTAEAFF

v_call: TRBV11-2
cdr3_aa: CASSLGRAGVVETQYF

v_call: TRBV9
cdr3_aa: CASSGQGFNYGYTF

v_call: TRBV6-1
cdr3_aa: CASSEGPGTGGEKLFF

v_call: TRBV7-2
cdr3_aa: CASSPQGGTQETQYF

v_call: TRBV5-7
cdr3_aa: CASSVAWQGSDSSYEQYF

v_call: TRBV11-2
cdr3_aa: CASSLGAHYGYTF

v_call: TRBV7-8
cdr3_aa: CASTRGVAQYF

v_call: TRBV7-7
cdr3_aa: CASQGSGNTIYF

v_call: TRBV4-3
cdr3_aa: CASAKGAAEAFF

v_call: TRBV18
cdr3_aa: CASSPPGTGVEKLFF

v_call: TRBV19
cdr3_aa: CASSSLQGSGANVLTF

v_call: TRBV10-3
cdr3_aa: CAISAGGATNEKLFF

v_call: TRBV27
cdr3_aa: CASSWGQGAGEQYF